These T cell receptor beta chains were read from a single sample in a study of somatic mutations in cytotoxic T cells in rheumatoid arthritis. TCRdb's copy holds only in-frame clones and misses some; the assay was immunoSEQ multiplex PCR. This repertoire shows 14,000 or so clones, around 78% found once; its top ten account for 7.4%. Material for sequencing was CD8+ T cells sorted from blood. These receptors all come from an adult with rheumatoid arthritis. Each CDR3 is given with its conserved first and last residue. D genes are given only for firm matches. Clone size is shown for a subset of rows, as once, few, many or a class of expanded clone.

NA	NA	TRBV2	TRBJ2-1	16	TGTGCCAGCACCCCGGGTCGGGACCTCCCGGGCGATGAGCAGTTCTTC	CASTPGRDLPGDEQFF
NA	NA	TRBV15	TRBJ2-2	15	TGTGCCACCAGCAGAGATCAGGGCGTCACCGGGGAGCTGTTTTTT	CATSRDQGVTGELFF
NA	NA	TRBV19	TRBJ1-2	13	TGTGCCAGTAGTATCGGAGACTTCTATGGCTACACCTTC	CASSIGDFYGYTF
NA	NA	TRBV19	TRBJ2-1	15	TGTGCCAGTAGTTTCTACTACAACTCCTACAATGAGCAGTTCTTC	CASSFYYNSYNEQFF
NA	NA	TRBV27	TRBJ1-1	13	TGTGCCAGCAGTTCCCGAATCGACACTGAAGCTTTCTTT	CASSSRIDTEAFF
NA	TRBD1	TRBV29-1	TRBJ2-7	14	TGCAGCGTTCAAACCGGGACAGGGTTAGCCGAGCAGTACTTC	CSVQTGTGLAEQYF
NA	NA	TRBV11-2	TRBJ2-7	13	TGTGCCAGCAGCTTGAATCAATACTACGAGCAGTACTTC	CASSLNQYYEQYF
NA	TRBD2	TRBV5-4	TRBJ2-7	14	TGTGCCAGCAGCTTGGTGGCGGGAGGGGGCGAGCAGTACTTC	CASSLVAGGGEQYF
NA	NA	TRBV7-3	TRBJ2-7	13	TGTGCCAGCAGCCCTTCCGGTTTGCACGAGCAGTACTTC	CASSPSGLHEQYF
NA	NA	TRBV28	TRBJ2-2	17	TGTGCCAGCAGTTTAGGTGTGGAAACTATGAACACCGGGGAGCTGTTTTTT	CASSLGVETMNTGELFF
medium-sized	NA	TRBV28	TRBJ1-4	15	TGTGCCAGCAGGGACGAAGACAGGTTAAGCGAAAAACTGTTTTTT	CASRDEDRLSEKLFF
NA	NA	TRBV5-4	TRBJ1-4	15	TGTGCCAGCAGCCCTGGATGGGGCCAAAATGAAAAACTGTTTTTT	CASSPGWGQNEKLFF
NA	TRBD2	TRBV7-9	TRBJ2-1	16	TGTGCCAGCAGCCGGCTGGACGGGACTATCGACAATGAGCAGTTCTTC	CASSRLDGTIDNEQFF
NA	NA	TRBV7-9	TRBJ2-1	15	TGTGCCAGCAGCTTAAGCGAGAGCTCCTACAATGAGCAGTTCTTC	CASSLSESSYNEQFF
once	TRBD1	TRBV28	TRBJ2-7	15	TGTGCCAGCAGTGACACCGGGACAGCCCCATACGAGCAGTACTTC	CASSDTGTAPYEQYF